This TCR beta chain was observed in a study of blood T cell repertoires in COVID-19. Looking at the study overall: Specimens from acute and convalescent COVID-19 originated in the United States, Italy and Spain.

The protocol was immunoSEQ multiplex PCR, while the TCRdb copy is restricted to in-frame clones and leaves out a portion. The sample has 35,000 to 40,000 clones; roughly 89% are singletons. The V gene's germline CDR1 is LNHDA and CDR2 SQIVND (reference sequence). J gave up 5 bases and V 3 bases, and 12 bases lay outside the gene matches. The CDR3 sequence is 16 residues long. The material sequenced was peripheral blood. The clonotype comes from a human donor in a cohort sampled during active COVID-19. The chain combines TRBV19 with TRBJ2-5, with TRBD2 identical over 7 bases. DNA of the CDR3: TGTGCCAGTAGTATGGGAACTACCCGGCGGGGGGAGACCCAGTACTTC. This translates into CASSMGTTRRGETQYF.